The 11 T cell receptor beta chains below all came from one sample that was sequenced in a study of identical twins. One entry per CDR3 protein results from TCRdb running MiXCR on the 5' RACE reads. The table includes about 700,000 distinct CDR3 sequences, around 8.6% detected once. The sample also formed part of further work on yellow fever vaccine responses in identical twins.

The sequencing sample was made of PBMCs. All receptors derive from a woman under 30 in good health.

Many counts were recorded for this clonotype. The CDR3 here is CASSLWPTGYEQFF. The CDR3 region has the DNA TGTGCCAGCAGCTTATGGCCAACAGGGTACGAGCAGTTCTTC. The chain carries TRBV11-3 and TRBJ2-1, with D possibly being TRBD1 (6 bases). Deletions cut 2 bases from V and 10 bases from J, with 15 bases between. Germline CDR1 is SGHNT and CDR2 is YENEEA. The CDR3 is made up of 14 amino acids.

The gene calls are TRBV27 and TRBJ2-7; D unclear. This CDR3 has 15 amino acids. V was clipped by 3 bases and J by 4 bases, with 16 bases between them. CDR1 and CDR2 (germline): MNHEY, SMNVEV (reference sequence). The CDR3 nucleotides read TGTGCCAGCAGTTTGGATTTCAAGGACGGTTACGAGCAGTACTTC. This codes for CASSLDFKDGYEQYF.

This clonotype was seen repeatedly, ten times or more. For the CDR3, the DNA is TGTGCCAGCAGCAGACAGGGGGTAGAGACCCAGTACTTC. Residues: CASSRQGVETQYF. The chain uses TRBV7-9 and TRBJ2-5; TRBD1 matches at 9 bases. The CDR3 spans 13 residues. Germline V CDR1 and CDR2: SEHNR, FQNEAQ (reference sequence). V dropped 5 bases and J dropped 4; count of bases not matched to a gene: 2.

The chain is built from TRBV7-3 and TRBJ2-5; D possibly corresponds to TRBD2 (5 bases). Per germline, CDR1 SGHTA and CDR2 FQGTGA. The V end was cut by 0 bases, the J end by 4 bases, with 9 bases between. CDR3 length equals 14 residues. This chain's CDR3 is CASSLTSSSETQYF. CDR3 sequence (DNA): TGTGCCAGCAGCTTAACGTCTAGCTCAGAGACCCAGTACTTC.

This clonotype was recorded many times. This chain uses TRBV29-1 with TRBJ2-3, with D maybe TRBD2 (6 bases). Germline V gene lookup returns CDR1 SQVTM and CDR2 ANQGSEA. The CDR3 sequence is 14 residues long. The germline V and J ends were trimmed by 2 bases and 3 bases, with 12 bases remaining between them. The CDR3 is CSVEPRDLTDTQYF. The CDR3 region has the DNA TGCAGCGTTGAACCCCGGGACTTGACAGATACGCAGTATTTT.

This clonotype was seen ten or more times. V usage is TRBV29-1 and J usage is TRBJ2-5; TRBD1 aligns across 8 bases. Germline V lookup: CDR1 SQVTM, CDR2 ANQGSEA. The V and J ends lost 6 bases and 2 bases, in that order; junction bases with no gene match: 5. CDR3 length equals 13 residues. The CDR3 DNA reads TGCAGCGTCGCGACAGGGGTACAAGAGACCCAGTACTTC. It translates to CSVATGVQETQYF. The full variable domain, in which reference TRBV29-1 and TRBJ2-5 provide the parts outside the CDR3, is SAVISQKPSRDICQRGTSLTIQCQVDSQVTMMFWYRQQPGQSLTLIATANQGSEATYESGFVIDKFPISRPNLTFSTLTVSNMSPEDSSIYLCSVATGVQETQYFGPGTRLLVL.

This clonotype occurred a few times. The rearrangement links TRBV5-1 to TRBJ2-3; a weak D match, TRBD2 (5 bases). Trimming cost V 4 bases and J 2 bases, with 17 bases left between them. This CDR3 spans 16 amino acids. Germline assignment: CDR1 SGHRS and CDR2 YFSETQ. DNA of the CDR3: TGCGCCAGCAGCAACGTCCCGGGGATCGCCACAGATACGCAGTATTTT. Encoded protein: CASSNVPGIATDTQYF.

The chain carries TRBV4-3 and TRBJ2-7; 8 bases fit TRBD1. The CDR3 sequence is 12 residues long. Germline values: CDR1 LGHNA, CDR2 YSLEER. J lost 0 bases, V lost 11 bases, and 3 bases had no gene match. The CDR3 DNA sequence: TGCGCCCGGGACAGGTGCTCCTACGAGCAGTACTTC. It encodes CARDRCSYEQYF.

CDR3: CASSVSGTGHYEQYF. The CDR3 region has the DNA TGCGCCAGCAGCGTGTCCGGGACAGGGCACTACGAGCAGTACTTC. This chain joins TRBV5-1 and TRBJ2-7; 9 bases agree with TRBD1. This CDR3 has 15 amino acids. Germline assignment: CDR1 SGHRS and CDR2 YFSETQ. Trimming took 4 bases from V and 3 from J; bases not matched to a gene: 8.

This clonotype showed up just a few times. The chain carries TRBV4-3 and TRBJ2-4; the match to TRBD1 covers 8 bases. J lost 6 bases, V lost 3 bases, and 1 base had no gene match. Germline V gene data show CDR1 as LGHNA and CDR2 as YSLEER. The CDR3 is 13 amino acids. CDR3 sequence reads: CASSHDRGNIQYF. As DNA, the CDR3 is TGCGCCAGCAGCCACGACAGGGGAAACATTCAGTACTTC.

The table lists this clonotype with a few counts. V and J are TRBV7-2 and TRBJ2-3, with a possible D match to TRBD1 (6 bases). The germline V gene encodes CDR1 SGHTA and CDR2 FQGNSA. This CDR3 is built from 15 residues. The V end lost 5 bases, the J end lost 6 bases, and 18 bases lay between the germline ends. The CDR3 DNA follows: TGTGCCAGCAGCCTCTACAGGGAATCAACCGATACGCAGTATTTT. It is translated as CASSLYRESTDTQYF.